This TCR beta chain stems from a study of blood T cell repertoires in COVID-19. CDR1 SGHTA and CDR2 FQGTGA come from the germline V gene. The CDR3 sequence is 15 residues long. Trimming cost V 5 bases and J 6 bases; bases outside gene matches: 9. The data were produced by immunoSEQ multiplex PCR, yet TCRdb's version contains in-frame clones alone and is incomplete. The sample shows approximately 360,000 clones, 90% of them seen only once. The chain recombines TRBV7-3 with TRBJ2-2, with 7 bases that match TRBD2. Sequenced material: peripheral blood. This clonotype was obtained from a man between 18 and 29 years old with active or convalescent COVID-19. The CDR3 DNA reads as TGTGCCAGCAGCCCGGGGACTAAGGCCCCCGGGGAGCTGTTTTTT. Its translation: CASSPGTKAPGELFF.